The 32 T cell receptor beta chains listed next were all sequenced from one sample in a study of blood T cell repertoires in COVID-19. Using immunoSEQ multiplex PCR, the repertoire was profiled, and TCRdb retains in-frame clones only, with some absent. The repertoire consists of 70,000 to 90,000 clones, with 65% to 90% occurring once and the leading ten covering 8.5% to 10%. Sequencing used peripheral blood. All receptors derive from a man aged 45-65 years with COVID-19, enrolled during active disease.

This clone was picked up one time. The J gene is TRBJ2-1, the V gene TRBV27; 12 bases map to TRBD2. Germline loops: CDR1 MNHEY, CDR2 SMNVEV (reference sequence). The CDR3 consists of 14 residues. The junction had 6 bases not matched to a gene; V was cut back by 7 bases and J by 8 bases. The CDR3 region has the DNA TGTGCCAGCAAACTAGCGGGAGGAGGGTATGAGCAGTTCTTC. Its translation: CASKLAGGGYEQFF.

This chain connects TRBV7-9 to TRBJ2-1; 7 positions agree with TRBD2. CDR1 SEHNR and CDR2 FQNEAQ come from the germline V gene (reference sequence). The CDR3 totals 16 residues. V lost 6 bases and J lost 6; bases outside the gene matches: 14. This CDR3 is CASSLPPLGGGNEQFF. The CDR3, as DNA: TGTGCCAGCAGTTTACCGCCCTTGGGGGGGGGCAATGAGCAGTTCTTC.

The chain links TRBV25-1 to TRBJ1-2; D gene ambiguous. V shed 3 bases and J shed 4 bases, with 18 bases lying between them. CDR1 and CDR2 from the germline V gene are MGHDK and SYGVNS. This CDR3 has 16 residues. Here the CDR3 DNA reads TGTGCCAGCAGTGATGGGCACTCGACTAAGCTCTATGGCTACACCTTC. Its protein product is CASSDGHSTKLYGYTF.

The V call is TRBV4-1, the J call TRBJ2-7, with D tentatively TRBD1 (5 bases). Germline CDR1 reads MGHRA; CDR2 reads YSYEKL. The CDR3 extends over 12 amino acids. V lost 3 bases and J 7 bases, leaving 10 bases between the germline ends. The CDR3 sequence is CASSHRPGEQYF. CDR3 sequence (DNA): TGCGCCAGCAGCCACCGACCAGGGGAGCAGTACTTC.

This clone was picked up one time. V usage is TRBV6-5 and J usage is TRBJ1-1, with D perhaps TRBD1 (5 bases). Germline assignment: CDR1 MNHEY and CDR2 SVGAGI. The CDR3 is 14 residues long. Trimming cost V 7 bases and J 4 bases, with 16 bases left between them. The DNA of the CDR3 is TGTGCCAGCACGGGCCGAAGGGGCCCCACTGAAGCTTTCTTT. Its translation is CASTGRRGPTEAFF.

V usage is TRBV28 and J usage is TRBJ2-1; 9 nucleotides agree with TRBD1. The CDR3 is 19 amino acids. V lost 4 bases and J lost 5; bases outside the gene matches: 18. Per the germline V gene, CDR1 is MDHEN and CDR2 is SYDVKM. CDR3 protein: CASSSTAFRTGAEDNEQFF. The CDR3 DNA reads TGTGCCAGCAGTTCCACCGCATTTAGGACAGGGGCCGAAGACAATGAGCAGTTCTTC.

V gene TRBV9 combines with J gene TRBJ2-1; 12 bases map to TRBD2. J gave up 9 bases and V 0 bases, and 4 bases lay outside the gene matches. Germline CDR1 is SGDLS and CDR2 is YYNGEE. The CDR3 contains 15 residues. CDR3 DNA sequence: TGTGCCAGCAGCGTAGGTCTAGCGGGAGGGGTTGAGCAGTTCTTC. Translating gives CASSVGLAGGVEQFF.

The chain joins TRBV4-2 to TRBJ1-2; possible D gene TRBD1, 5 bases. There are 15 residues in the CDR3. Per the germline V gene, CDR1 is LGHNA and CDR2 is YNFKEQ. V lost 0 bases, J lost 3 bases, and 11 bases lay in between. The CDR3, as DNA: TGTGCCAGCAGCCAAGATATGGAGGGGTACTATGGCTACACCTTC. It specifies CASSQDMEGYYGYTF.

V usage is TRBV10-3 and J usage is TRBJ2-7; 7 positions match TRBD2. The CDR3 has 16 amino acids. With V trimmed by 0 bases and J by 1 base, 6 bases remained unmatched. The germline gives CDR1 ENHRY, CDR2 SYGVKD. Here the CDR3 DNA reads TGTGCCATCAGTGAGTCGGTGGGAGGGAAATCCTACGAGCAGTACTTC. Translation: CAISESVGGKSYEQYF.

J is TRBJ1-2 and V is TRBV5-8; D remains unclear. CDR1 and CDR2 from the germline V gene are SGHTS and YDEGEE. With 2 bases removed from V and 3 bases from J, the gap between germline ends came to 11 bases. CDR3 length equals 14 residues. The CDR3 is CASSFEGTDYGYTF. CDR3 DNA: TGTGCCAGCAGCTTCGAGGGAACGGACTATGGCTACACCTTC.

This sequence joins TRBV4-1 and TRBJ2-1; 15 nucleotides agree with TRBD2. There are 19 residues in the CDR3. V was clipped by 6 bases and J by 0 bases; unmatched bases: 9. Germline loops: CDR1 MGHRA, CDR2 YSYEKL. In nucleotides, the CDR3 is TGCGCCAGCAGTTCAGGACTAGCGGGAGGGCAGTCCTCCTACAATGAGCAGTTCTTC. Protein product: CASSSGLAGGQSSYNEQFF.

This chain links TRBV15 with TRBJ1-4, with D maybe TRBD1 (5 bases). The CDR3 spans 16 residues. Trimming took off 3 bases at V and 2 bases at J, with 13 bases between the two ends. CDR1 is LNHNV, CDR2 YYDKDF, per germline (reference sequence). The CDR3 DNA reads TGTGCCACCAGCAGCATCACCGCAGGGACTAATGAAAAACTGTTTTTT. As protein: CATSSITAGTNEKLFF.

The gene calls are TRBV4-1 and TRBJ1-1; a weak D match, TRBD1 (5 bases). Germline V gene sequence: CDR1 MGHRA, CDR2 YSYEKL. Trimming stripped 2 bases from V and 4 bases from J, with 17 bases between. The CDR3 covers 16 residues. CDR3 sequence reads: CASSQRGRGGVTEAFF. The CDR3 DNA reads TGCGCCAGCAGCCAACGAGGCCGTGGAGGGGTCACTGAAGCTTTCTTT.

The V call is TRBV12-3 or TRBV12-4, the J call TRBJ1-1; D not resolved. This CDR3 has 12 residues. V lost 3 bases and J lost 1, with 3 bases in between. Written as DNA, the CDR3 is TGTGCCAGCAGTTTCAGGAACACTGAAGCTTTCTTT. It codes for CASSFRNTEAFF.

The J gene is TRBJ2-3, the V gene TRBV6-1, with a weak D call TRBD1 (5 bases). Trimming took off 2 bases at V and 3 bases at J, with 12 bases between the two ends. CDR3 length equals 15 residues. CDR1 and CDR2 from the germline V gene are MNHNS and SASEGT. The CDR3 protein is CASSEPGSGTDTQYF. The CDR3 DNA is TGTGCCAGCAGTGAACCCGGATCAGGGACAGATACGCAGTATTTT.

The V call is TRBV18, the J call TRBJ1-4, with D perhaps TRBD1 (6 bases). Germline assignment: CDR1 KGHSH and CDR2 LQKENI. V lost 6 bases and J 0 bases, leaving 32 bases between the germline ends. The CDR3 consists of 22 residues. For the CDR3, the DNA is TGTGCCAGCTCTCCCCAGCAGGGGAGAAGGCAATGGCCTGGTGCAACTAATGAAAAACTGTTTTTT. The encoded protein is CASSPQQGRRQWPGATNEKLFF.

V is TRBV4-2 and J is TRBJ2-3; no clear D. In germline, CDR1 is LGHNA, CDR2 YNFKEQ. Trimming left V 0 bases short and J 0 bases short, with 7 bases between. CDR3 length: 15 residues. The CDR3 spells CASSQEKRSTDTQYF. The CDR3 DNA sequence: TGTGCCAGCAGCCAAGAGAAGAGGAGCACAGATACGCAGTATTTT.

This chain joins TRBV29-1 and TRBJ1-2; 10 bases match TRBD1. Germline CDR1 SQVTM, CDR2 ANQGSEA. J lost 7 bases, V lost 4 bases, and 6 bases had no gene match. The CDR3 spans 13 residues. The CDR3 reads CSVVVGQGVGYTF. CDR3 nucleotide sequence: TGCAGCGTTGTTGTAGGACAGGGGGTTGGCTACACCTTC.

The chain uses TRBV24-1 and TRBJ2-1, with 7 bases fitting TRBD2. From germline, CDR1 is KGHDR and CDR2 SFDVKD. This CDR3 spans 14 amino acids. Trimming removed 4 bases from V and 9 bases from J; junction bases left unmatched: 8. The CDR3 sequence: CATSDPGREGEQFF. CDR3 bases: TGTGCCACCAGTGACCCTGGGAGGGAGGGTGAGCAGTTCTTC.

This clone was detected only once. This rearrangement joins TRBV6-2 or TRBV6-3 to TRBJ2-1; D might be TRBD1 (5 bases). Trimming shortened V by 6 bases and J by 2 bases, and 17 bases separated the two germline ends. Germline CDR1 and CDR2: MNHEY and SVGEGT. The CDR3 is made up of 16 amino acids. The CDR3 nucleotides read TGTGCCAGCAGCCACTCGGGCAGGGCCCCCTACAATGAGCAGTTCTTC. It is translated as CASSHSGRAPYNEQFF.

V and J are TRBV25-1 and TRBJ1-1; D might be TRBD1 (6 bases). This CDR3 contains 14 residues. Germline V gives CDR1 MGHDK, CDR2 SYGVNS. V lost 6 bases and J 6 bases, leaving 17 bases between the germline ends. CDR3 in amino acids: CASSEGGARAEAFF. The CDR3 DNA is TGTGCCAGCAGCGAGGGGGGGGCAAGGGCTGAAGCTTTCTTT. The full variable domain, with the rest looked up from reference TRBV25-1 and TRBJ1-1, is EADIYQTPRYLVIGTGKKITLECSQTMGHDKMYWYQQDPGMELHLIHYSYGVNSTEKGDLSSESTVSRIRTEHFPLTLESARPSHTSQYLCASSEGGARAEAFFGQGTRLTVV.

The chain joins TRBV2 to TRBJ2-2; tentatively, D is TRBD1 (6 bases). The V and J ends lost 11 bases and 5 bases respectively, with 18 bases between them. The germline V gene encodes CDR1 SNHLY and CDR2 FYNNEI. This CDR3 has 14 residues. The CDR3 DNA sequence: TGTGCCGGAAGAGGCAGGGGCTATACCGGGGAGCTGTTTTTT. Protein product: CAGRGRGYTGELFF.

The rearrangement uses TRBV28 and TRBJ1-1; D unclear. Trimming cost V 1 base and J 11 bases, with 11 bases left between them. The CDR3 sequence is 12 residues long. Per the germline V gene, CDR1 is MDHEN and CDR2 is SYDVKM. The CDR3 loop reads CASSLSYDWAFF. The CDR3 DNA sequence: TGTGCCAGCAGTTTATCGTACGACTGGGCTTTCTTT.

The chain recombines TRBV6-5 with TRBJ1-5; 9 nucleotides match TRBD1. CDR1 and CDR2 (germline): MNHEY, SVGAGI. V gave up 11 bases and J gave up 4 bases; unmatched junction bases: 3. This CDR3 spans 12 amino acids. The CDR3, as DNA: TGTGCCGCCGGACAGGGGAATCAGCCCCAGCATTTT. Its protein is CAAGQGNQPQHF.

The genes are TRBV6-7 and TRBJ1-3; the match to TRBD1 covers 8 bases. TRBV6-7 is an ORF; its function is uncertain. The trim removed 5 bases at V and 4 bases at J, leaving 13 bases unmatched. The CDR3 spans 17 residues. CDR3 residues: CASSQPRRQGRGNTIYF. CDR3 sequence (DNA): TGTGCCAGCAGTCAGCCCCGAAGACAGGGGAGAGGAAACACCATATATTTT.

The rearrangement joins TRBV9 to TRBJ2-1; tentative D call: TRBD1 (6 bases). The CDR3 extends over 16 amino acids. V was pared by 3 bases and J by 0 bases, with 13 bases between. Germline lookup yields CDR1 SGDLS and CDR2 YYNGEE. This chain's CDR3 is CASSEQGLISYNEQFF. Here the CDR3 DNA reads TGTGCCAGCAGCGAACAGGGCCTCATCTCCTACAATGAGCAGTTCTTC.

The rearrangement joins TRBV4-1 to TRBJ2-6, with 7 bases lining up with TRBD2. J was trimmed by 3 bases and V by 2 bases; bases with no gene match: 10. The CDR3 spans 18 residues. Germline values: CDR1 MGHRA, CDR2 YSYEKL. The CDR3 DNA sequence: TGCGCCAGCAGCCAATCTCCTCTCGGGGGGTATGGGGCCAACGTCCTGACTTTC. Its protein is CASSQSPLGGYGANVLTF.

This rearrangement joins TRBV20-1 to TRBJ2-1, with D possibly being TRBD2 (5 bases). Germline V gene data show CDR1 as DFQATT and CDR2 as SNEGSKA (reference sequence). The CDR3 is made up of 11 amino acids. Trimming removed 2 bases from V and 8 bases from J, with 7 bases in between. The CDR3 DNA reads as TGCAGTGCTAGATTAGCGTATGAGCAGTTCTTC. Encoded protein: CSARLAYEQFF.

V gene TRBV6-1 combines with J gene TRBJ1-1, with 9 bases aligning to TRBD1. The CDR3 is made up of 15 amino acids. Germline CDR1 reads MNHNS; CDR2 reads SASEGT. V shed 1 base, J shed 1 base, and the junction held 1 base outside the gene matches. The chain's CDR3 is CASSEEGQGNTEAFF. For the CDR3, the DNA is TGTGCCAGCAGTGAAGAGGGACAGGGGAACACTGAAGCTTTCTTT.

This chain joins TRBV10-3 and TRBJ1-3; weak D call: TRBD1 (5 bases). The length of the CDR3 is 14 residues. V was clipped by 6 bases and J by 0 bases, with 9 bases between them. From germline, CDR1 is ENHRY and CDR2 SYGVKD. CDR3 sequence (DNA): TGTGCCATCAGAGGACAACCCTCTGGAAACACCATATATTTT. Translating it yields CAIRGQPSGNTIYF.

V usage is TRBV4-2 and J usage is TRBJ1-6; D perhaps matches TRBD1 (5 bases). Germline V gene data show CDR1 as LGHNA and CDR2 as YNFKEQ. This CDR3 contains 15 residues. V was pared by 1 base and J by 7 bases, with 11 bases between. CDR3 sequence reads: CASSQAWGSNSPLHF. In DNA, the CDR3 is TGTGCCAGCAGCCAAGCGTGGGGCTCGAATTCACCCCTCCACTTT.

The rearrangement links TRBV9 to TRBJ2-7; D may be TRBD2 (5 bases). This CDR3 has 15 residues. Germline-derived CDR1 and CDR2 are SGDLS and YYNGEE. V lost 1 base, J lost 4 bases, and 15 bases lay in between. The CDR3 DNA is TGTGCCAGCAGCGTAAGAGGGAGTCCCCCTTACGAGCAGTACTTC. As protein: CASSVRGSPPYEQYF.